Here is one T cell receptor (beta chain) with its context. These data belong to a study of blood T cell repertoires in COVID-19. The wider study: Acute-phase and convalescent COVID-19 samples originated in the United States, Italy and Spain.

The protocol was immunoSEQ multiplex PCR, while the TCRdb copy is restricted to in-frame clones and leaves out a portion. The sample has around 310,000 clones, around 90% seen once; the top ten hold approximately 6.8%. CDR3 size: 14 residues. Germline V gene sequence: CDR1 MDHEN, CDR2 SYDVKM. Deletions cut 11 bases from V and 5 bases from J, with 20 bases between. J is TRBJ2-3 and V is TRBV28, with D tentatively TRBD2 (6 bases). The clonotype was recovered from a young woman with COVID-19, enrolled during active disease. Sequencing was carried out using peripheral blood. CDR3 nucleotides: TGTGCCGGGCCCCGGGACTCGACCGGAGATACGCAGTATTTT. Translated, it gives CAGPRDSTGDTQYF.